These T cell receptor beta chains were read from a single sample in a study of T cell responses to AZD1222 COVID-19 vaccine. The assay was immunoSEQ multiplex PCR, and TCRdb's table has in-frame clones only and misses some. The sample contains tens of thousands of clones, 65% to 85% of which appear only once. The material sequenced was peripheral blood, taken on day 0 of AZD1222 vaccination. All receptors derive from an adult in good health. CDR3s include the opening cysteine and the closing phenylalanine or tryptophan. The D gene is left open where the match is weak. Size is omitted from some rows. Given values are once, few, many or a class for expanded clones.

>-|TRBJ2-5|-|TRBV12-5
TGTGCTAGTGCCCTAGACCAAGAGACCCAGTACTTC
CASALDQETQYF
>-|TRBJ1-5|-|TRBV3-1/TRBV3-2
TGTGCCAGCAGCCAAGTACTGGATGTAGCTCAGCCCCAGCATTTT
CASSQVLDVAQPQHF
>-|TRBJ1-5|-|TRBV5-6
TGTGCCAGCAGCACTAAAACGGGTCGACCCTCGGATCAGCCCCAGCATTTT
CASSTKTGRPSDQPQHF
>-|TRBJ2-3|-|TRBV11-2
TGTGCCAGCAGCTTAGGAGATACGCAGTATTTT
CASSLGDTQYF
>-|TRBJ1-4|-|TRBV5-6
TGTGCCAGCAGCTTGGCCGGACATGCGACTCCCAGAGGTAATGAAAAACTGTTTTTT
CASSLAGHATPRGNEKLFF
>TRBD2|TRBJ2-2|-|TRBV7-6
TGTGCCAGCAGCCTCGGACTAGCGGGGGCCCCAGGGTCCGGGGAGCTGTTTTTT
CASSLGLAGAPGSGELFF
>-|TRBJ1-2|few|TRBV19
TGTGCCAGTGGGTCAGGGTCCTACTATGGCTACACCTTC
CASGSGSYYGYTF
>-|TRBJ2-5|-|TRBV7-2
TGTGCCAGCAGTTCGGGTCCGCAAGAGACCCAGTACTTC
CASSSGPQETQYF
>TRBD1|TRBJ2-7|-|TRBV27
TGTGCCAGCAGTACAGGGGGCGCCTCCTACGAGCAGTACTTC
CASSTGGASYEQYF
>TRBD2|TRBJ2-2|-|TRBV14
TGTGCCAGCAGCCCTCTAGCGGTTAACACCGGGGAGCTGTTTTTT
CASSPLAVNTGELFF
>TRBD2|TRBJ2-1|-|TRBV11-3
TGTGCCAGCAGCTTAGACCCCGGGTTTGGACTAGCGGATGTCCACTCCTACAATGAGCAGTTCTTC
CASSLDPGFGLADVHSYNEQFF
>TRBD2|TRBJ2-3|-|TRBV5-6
TGTGCCAGCAGCTTGGTTCTAGCGGGAGGGAGGGCAGATACGCAGTATTTT
CASSLVLAGGRADTQYF
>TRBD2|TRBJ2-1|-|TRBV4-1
TGCGCCAGCAGCCCCAACCTCGGACTAGCGGGGGACAATGAGCAGTTCTTC
CASSPNLGLAGDNEQFF
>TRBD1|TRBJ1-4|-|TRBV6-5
TGTGCCAGCAGTCGGGACAGTGCAACTAATGAAAAACTGTTTTTT
CASSRDSATNEKLFF
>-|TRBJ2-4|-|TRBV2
TGTACCAGCAGTGAACCAGACAGGTTCTTAGCCAAAAACATTCAGTACTTC
CTSSEPDRFLAKNIQYF
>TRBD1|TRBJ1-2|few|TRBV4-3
TGCGCCAGCAGCCTCCCCCGAATCGGGACAGGTAACTGTGGCTACACCTTC
CASSLPRIGTGNCGYTF
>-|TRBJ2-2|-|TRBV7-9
TGTGCCAGCAGCTTACTCGCGGGCGACACCGGGGAGCTGTTTTTT
CASSLLAGDTGELFF
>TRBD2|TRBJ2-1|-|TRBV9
TGTGCCAGCAGCGTAGGAAGGGGACTAGCTAACAATGAGCAGTTCTTC
CASSVGRGLANNEQFF
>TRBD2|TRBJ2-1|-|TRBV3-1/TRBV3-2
TGTGCCAGCAGCCCCGGTGGGACTATCAACAATGAGCAGTTCTTC
CASSPGGTINNEQFF
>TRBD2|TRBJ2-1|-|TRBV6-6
TGTGCCAGCAGTTTTGGTAGCGGGGCCTACAATGAGCAGTTCTTC
CASSFGSGAYNEQFF
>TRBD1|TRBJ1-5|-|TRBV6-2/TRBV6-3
TGTGCCAGCAGTTCCAGGGGGGATCAGCCCCAGCATTTT
CASSSRGDQPQHF
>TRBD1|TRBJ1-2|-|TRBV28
TGTGCCAGCAGCGGACAGGGGGGCTGGTATGGCTACACCTTC
CASSGQGGWYGYTF
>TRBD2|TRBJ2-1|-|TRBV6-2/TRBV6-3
TGTGCCAGCAGCCGACTAGCGGGGGGGCAGTTCTTC
CASSRLAGGQFF
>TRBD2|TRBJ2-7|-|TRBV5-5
TGTGCCAGCAGCTTGGTGTCTAGCGGGTACGAGCAGTACTTC
CASSLVSSGYEQYF
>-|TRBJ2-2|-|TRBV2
TGTGCCAGCAGACCATTCACCGGGGAGCTGTTTTTT
CASRPFTGELFF
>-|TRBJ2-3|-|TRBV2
TGTGCCAGCAGTGGCCTGCGGGATACGCAGTATTTT
CASSGLRDTQYF
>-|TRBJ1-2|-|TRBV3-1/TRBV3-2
TGTGCCAGCAGTCGGGCGTCTAACTATGGCTACACCTTC
CASSRASNYGYTF
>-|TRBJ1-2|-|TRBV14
TGTGCCAGCAGCCCTGGACGGTCCTATGGCTACACCTTC
CASSPGRSYGYTF
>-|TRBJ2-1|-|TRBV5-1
TGCGCCAGCAGCTTGGAGCGGGCAAACAATGAGCAGTTCTTC
CASSLERANNEQFF
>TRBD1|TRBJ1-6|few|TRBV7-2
TGTGCCAGCAGCGCCCTACAGGGGTTCTTCGCTAATTCACCCCTCCACTTT
CASSALQGFFANSPLHF
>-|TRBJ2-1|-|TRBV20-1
TGCAGTGCCGCGGCCGGCAATGAGCAGTTCTTC
CSAAAGNEQFF
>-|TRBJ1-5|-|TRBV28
TGTGCCAGCAGTTCCCTAAACAGCCGCCAGCCCCAGCATTTT
CASSSLNSRQPQHF
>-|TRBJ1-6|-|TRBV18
TGTGCCAGCTCGGACAGTTCGAGGGGCATGGATTCACCCCTCCACTTT
CASSDSSRGMDSPLHF
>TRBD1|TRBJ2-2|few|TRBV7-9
TGTGCCAGCAGCCCCCGGGACAGGGAAACCGGGGAGCTGTTTTTT
CASSPRDRETGELFF
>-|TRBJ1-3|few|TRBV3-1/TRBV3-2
TGTGCCAGCAGCCAAGCGGGCAGCTCTGGAAACACCATATATTTT
CASSQAGSSGNTIYF
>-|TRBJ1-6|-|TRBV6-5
TGTGCCAGCAGTTTAAACCCGACAGGCGCTAATTCACCCCTCCACTTT
CASSLNPTGANSPLHF
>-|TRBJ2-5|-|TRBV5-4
TGTGCCAGCAGCTTGGAAGGGGAGACCCAGTACTTC
CASSLEGETQYF
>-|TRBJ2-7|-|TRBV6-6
TGTGCCAGCAGTTACGCCCGGAAGGACGAGCAGTACTTC
CASSYARKDEQYF
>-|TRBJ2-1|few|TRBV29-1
TGCAGCGCCGAGGACAGAGGTGAGCAGTTCTTC
CSAEDRGEQFF
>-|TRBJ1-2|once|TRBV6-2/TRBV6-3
TGTGCCAGCAGTACTGGGACTGTAGGCTACACCTTC
CASSTGTVGYTF
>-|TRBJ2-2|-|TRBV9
TGTGCCAGCAGCGTAGATCAGGCCGGGGAGCTGTTTTTT
CASSVDQAGELFF
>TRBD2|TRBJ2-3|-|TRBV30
TGTGCCTGGAGTGTGAGGGGAGGGGCAGATACGCAGTATTTT
CAWSVRGGADTQYF
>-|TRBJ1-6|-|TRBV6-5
TGTGCCAGCAGTTACAAGGGTATTGGTAATTCACCCCTCCACTTT
CASSYKGIGNSPLHF